Listed here are 19 T cell receptor beta chains from one sample, sequenced in a study of T cell changes during pregnancy in multiple sclerosis. Assay used: immunoSEQ multiplex PCR; TCRdb lists only in-frame clones, some missing. This sample carries 85,000 to 120,000 clones, 85% to 95% of them seen once, and the ten largest clones take 1.6%. The sequencing used peripheral blood, collected after pregnancy. The receptors come from a female donor with multiple sclerosis, enrolled in a pregnancy study.

The chain couples TRBV30 to TRBJ1-1; 7 bases fit TRBD1. After removal of 0 bases from V and 5 bases from J, the junction contained 15 bases not matched to a gene. The germline V gene has CDR1 GTSNPN and CDR2 SVGIG (reference sequence). The CDR3 has 17 residues. The CDR3 nucleotides are TGTGCCTGGAGTGTAAGGTCGATGGGACAGCACGGGACTGAAGCTTTCTTT. This encodes CAWSVRSMGQHGTEAFF.

This rearrangement joins TRBV5-4 to TRBJ2-5, with 13 bases aligning to TRBD2. The germline V gene has CDR1 SGHNT and CDR2 YYREEE (reference sequence). The CDR3 has 16 residues. The junction had 7 bases not matched to a gene; V was cut back by 3 bases and J by 5 bases. The CDR3 protein is CASSWTSGSGMETQYF. The CDR3 nucleotides are TGTGCCAGCAGCTGGACTAGCGGGAGTGGGATGGAGACCCAGTACTTC.

This chain joins TRBV2 and TRBJ2-7; D is ambiguous. The V gene's germline CDR1 is SNHLY and CDR2 FYNNEI. The CDR3 totals 12 residues. Trimming shortened V by 2 bases and J by 3 bases, and 5 bases separated the two germline ends. As DNA, the CDR3 is TGTGCCAGCAGTGAACTCCTCTACGAGCAGTACTTC. Its translation is CASSELLYEQYF.

This clone was observed once. The chain combines TRBV2 with TRBJ1-5; 7 positions match TRBD1. This CDR3 is 12 amino acids long. V was clipped by 5 bases and J by 11 bases; unmatched bases: 6. Germline CDR1 and CDR2: SNHLY and FYNNEI. The CDR3 protein is CASSRRGQAQHF. DNA of the CDR3: TGTGCCAGCAGTCGGAGGGGGCAGGCCCAGCATTTT.

V gene TRBV28 combines with J gene TRBJ2-2, with 7 bases identical to TRBD1. Germline lookup yields CDR1 MDHEN and CDR2 SYDVKM. The CDR3 runs to 14 residues. The V segment lost 2 bases and the J segment 6 bases; nucleotides outside the gene matches: 3. CDR3 sequence: CASSLGTGAGELFF. CDR3 bases: TGTGCCAGCAGTTTAGGCACAGGGGCCGGGGAGCTGTTTTTT.

The rearrangement uses TRBV6-6 and TRBJ2-3, with 11 bases lining up with TRBD2. J was trimmed by 3 bases and V by 5 bases; bases with no gene match: 7. Germline CDR1 and CDR2: MNHNY and SVGAGI (reference sequence). The length of the CDR3 is 16 residues. CDR3 sequence reads: CASSLRTSGRTDTQYF. CDR3 nucleotide sequence: TGTGCCAGCAGTCTAAGGACTAGCGGGCGAACAGATACGCAGTATTTT.

This chain uses TRBV19 with TRBJ1-1; D might be TRBD1 (6 bases). The V gene's germline CDR1 is LNHDA and CDR2 SQIVND (reference sequence). This CDR3 has 16 residues. V was cut by 3 bases and J by 5 bases, with 19 bases left in between. CDR3 nucleotide sequence: TGTGCCAGTAGTATCTCAGGGGCTCGGGGGGGGACTGAAGCTTTCTTT. As protein: CASSISGARGGTEAFF.

The V call is TRBV5-4, the J call TRBJ2-1, with D possibly TRBD1 on 5 matching bases. CDR3 size: 16 residues. Germline-derived CDR1 and CDR2 are SGHNT and YYREEE (reference sequence). Trimming stripped 4 bases from V and 7 bases from J, with 21 bases between. CDR3 DNA: TGTGCCAGCAGCCCCCCAGGGCCCCAAGGGCGGAATGAGCAGTTCTTC. This translates into CASSPPGPQGRNEQFF. The full variable domain, with the rest looked up from reference TRBV5-4 and TRBJ2-1, is ETGVTQSPTHLIKTRGQQVTLRCSSQSGHNTVSWYQQALGQGPQFIFQYYREEENGRGNFPPRFSGLQFPNYSSELNVNALELDDSALYLCASSPPGPQGRNEQFFGPGTRLTVL.

CDR3 in DNA: TGCGCCAGCAGCCCGATTGAGGGCTTGAACACTGAAGCTTTCTTT. Amino acids: CASSPIEGLNTEAFF. The V and J genes are TRBV4-1 and TRBJ1-1; no clear D. The CDR3 runs to 15 residues. CDR1 is MGHRA, CDR2 YSYEKL, per germline. V lost 4 bases and J lost 0, with 12 bases in between.

This rearrangement joins TRBV19 to TRBJ2-1; 7 bases are a match to TRBD1. Trimming cost V 5 bases and J 0 bases; bases outside gene matches: 10. The CDR3 covers 17 residues. Germline assignment: CDR1 LNHDA and CDR2 SQIVND (reference sequence). This chain's CDR3 is CASSALGQLSSYNEQFF. As DNA, the CDR3 is TGTGCCAGTAGTGCCTTGGGACAGCTAAGCTCCTACAATGAGCAGTTCTTC.

This chain joins TRBV6-1 and TRBJ2-7; 7 positions match TRBD1. The junction had 11 bases not matched to a gene; V was cut back by 6 bases and J by 3 bases. The CDR3 totals 15 residues. The germline gives CDR1 MNHNS, CDR2 SASEGT. CDR3 DNA: TGTGCCAGCAGATCACGGACAGGAACTTACTACGAGCAGTACTTC. Translated: CASRSRTGTYYEQYF.

The chain has TRBV28 and TRBJ1-5; D not certain. Per the germline V gene, CDR1 is MDHEN and CDR2 is SYDVKM. The CDR3 consists of 17 residues. V lost 5 bases and J 0 bases, leaving 17 bases between the germline ends. In DNA form, the CDR3 reads TGTGCCAGCAGTCCACTGCGTCGGGTTAATAGCAATCAGCCCCAGCATTTT. The encoded protein is CASSPLRRVNSNQPQHF.

The chain couples TRBV27 to TRBJ2-7, with TRBD1 matching 8 bases. With V trimmed by 5 bases and J by 0 bases, 6 bases remained unmatched. The germline gives CDR1 MNHEY, CDR2 SMNVEV (reference sequence). This CDR3 is built from 15 residues. CDR3 DNA: TGTGCCAGCAGTCCGCGGACAGGGTTCTCCTACGAGCAGTACTTC. Protein product: CASSPRTGFSYEQYF.

V and J are TRBV27 and TRBJ2-4; D not certain. The CDR3 extends over 16 amino acids. Trimming cost V 5 bases and J 1 base, with 15 bases left between them. Germline V CDR1 and CDR2: MNHEY, SMNVEV (reference sequence). Here the CDR3 DNA reads TGTGCCAGCAGTCCCTATCAGGTCTTGGCCAAAAACATTCAGTACTTC. Protein: CASSPYQVLAKNIQYF.

The V gene is TRBV28, the J gene TRBJ2-1; 10 bases match TRBD2. Germline V lookup: CDR1 MDHEN, CDR2 SYDVKM. V lost 6 bases, J lost 4 bases, and 9 bases stayed unmatched. This CDR3 region has 16 residues. CDR3: CASSAGTSVLYNEQFF. In nucleotides, the CDR3 is TGTGCCAGCAGCGCCGGGACTAGCGTTTTGTACAATGAGCAGTTCTTC.

The chain links TRBV19 to TRBJ2-7; 8 bases align to TRBD2. Germline V gene sequence: CDR1 LNHDA, CDR2 SQIVND (reference sequence). The length of the CDR3 is 16 residues. V trimming: 5 bases; J trimming: 0 bases; junction bases outside the gene matches: 9. For the CDR3, the DNA is TGTGCCAGTAGTCGTATAGCGGGGAGCAACTCCTACGAGCAGTACTTC. It specifies CASSRIAGSNSYEQYF.

V usage is TRBV7-7 and J usage is TRBJ2-2; a weak D match, TRBD2 (5 bases). The CDR3 has 14 residues. Trimming removed 6 bases at V and 4 bases at J, with 12 bases between. The germline V gene encodes CDR1 SSHAT and CDR2 FNYEAQ (reference sequence). The CDR3 protein is CASREGPFTGELFF. The CDR3 nucleotides read TGTGCCAGCAGAGAGGGCCCGTTCACCGGGGAGCTGTTTTTT.

The rearrangement joins TRBV27 to TRBJ2-7; 9 positions match TRBD1. V shed 6 bases and J 1 base; nucleotides not matched to a gene: 4. This CDR3 comprises 14 residues. The V gene's germline CDR1 is MNHEY and CDR2 SMNVEV (reference sequence). This CDR3 is CASRVDRGSYEQYF. The CDR3 DNA reads TGTGCCAGCAGGGTGGACAGGGGATCCTACGAGCAGTACTTC.

The CDR3 reads CAWSVLRTEAFF. CDR3 DNA sequence: TGTGCCTGGAGTGTTCTGAGGACTGAAGCTTTCTTT. This rearrangement joins TRBV30 to TRBJ1-1; D not certain. The V end was cut by 0 bases, the J end by 5 bases, with 7 bases between. CDR3 length: 12 amino acids. From germline, CDR1 is GTSNPN and CDR2 SVGIG (reference sequence).